The clone carrying this T cell receptor beta chain was found a few times. This CDR3 comprises 14 residues. CDR1 and CDR2 from the germline V gene are LNHDA and SQIVND (reference sequence). V lost 5 bases to trimming and J lost 3 bases, with 10 bases between them. These data come from a study of cytomegalovirus exposure and HLA in healthy donors. Primers for the PCR totalled 60 Vbeta and 13 Jbeta. The data were produced by immunoSEQ multiplex PCR, yet TCRdb's version contains in-frame clones alone and is incomplete. The sample yields roughly 120,000 clones, roughly 80% seen once. The chain uses TRBV19 and TRBJ2-2, with D possibly TRBD2 on 6 matching bases. The sequence came from a man between 45 and 60 years old in good health and CMV-seronegative. Sequenced material: PBMCs. The CDR3 DNA reads TGTGCCAGTAGTTGGCGGGGCGACACCGGGGAGCTGTTTTTT. It translates to CASSWRGDTGELFF.